The rows below give T cell receptor beta chains drawn from one sample of a study of T-cell memory formation after mild COVID-19. TCRdb re-called the 5' RACE reads with MiXCR, one entry per CDR3 protein. Of about 470,000 distinct CDR3 sequences in the sample, about 20% were seen once. The sample taken for sequencing was PBMCs or a T cell subset sorted from them (not recorded which). The receptors originated from an adult woman who had mild COVID-19 (a few samples of this study predate the infection). Cell type and time point are not known. Both conserved end residues are part of each CDR3. D genes are given only for firm matches. Only part of the rows carry a size: once, few, many, or a class if the clone is expanded.

>TRBD2|TRBV12-3/TRBV12-4|TRBJ2-7|few
TGTGCCAGCAGTTCTCCCTTGGGACTAGCATACACTGAGCAGTACTTC
CASSSPLGLAYTEQYF
>TRBD2|TRBV11-3|TRBJ2-5|.
TGTGCCAGCAGCTTATTTAGCGGGAGAAGTGCAGAGACCCAGTACTTC
CASSLFSGRSAETQYF
>.|TRBV14|TRBJ2-5|.
TGTGCCAGCAGCCATAACTGGGGGGAGACCCAGTACTTC
CASSHNWGETQYF
>.|TRBV7-8|TRBJ1-2|.
TGTGCCAGCAGCCAGGGACCGCTGGCCAGGGGCGGCTACACCTTC
CASSQGPLARGGYTF
>TRBD1|TRBV5-6|TRBJ2-5|.
TGTGCCAGCAGAAGACTTATGGGACAGCAAGAGACCCAGTACTTC
CASRRLMGQQETQYF
>TRBD1|TRBV5-1|TRBJ2-7|.
TGCGCCAGCAGCTTTTTGACAGGGCGCGAGCAGTACTTC
CASSFLTGREQYF
>.|TRBV13|TRBJ2-3|.
TGTGCCAGCAGCGGACGGGGGGCCAGCGCAGATACGCAGTATTTT
CASSGRGASADTQYF
>TRBD1|TRBV10-2|TRBJ1-1|.
TGCGCCAGCACCGCCGGGACAGGGATGAACACTGAAGCTTTCTTT
CASTAGTGMNTEAFF
>.|TRBV5-6|TRBJ2-7|.
TGTGCCAGCAGCTTGGGGGAGGTAACCTACGAGCAGTACTTC
CASSLGEVTYEQYF
>TRBD1|TRBV28|TRBJ2-3|few
TGTGCCAGCAGCCCCGGCGGGACAGGGGGTACAGATACGCAGTATTTT
CASSPGGTGGTDTQYF
>.|TRBV20-1|TRBJ1-6|.
TGCAGTGCTAGATTGGGGCAGTCTACCTATAATTCACCCCTCCACTTT
CSARLGQSTYNSPLHF
>.|TRBV27|TRBJ1-5|.
TGTGCCAGCAGTTTAAGGGAAGGGGTTGGTCAGCCCCAGCATTTT
CASSLREGVGQPQHF
>.|TRBV24-1|TRBJ2-1|.
TGTGCCACCAGTGATACCGGGCGATCCTACAATGAGCAGTTCTTC
CATSDTGRSYNEQFF